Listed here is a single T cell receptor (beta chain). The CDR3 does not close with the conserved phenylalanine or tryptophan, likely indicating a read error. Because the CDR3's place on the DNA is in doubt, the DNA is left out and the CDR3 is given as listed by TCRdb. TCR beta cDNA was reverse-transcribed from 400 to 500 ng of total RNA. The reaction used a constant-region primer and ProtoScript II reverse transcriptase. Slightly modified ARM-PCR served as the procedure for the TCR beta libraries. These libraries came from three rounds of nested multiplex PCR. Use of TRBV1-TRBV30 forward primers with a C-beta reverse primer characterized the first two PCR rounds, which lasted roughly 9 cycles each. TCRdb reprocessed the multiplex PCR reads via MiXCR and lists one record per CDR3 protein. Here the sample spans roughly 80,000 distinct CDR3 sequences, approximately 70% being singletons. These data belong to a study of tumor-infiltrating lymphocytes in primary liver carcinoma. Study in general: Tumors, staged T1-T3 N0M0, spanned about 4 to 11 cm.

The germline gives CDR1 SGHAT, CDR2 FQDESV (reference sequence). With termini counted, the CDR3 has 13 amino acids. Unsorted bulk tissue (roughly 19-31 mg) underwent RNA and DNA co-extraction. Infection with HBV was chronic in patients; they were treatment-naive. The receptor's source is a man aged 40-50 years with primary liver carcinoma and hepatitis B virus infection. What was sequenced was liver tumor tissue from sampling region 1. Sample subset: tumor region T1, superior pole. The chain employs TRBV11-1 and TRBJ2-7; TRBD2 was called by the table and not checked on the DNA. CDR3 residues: CASSEGKTYEQYI.